This TCR beta chain is from a study of T cell responses to AZD1222 COVID-19 vaccine. For this clone: Its antigen is currently unknown.

V shed 3 bases and J shed 3 bases, with 21 bases lying between them. The CDR3 has 17 amino acids. Germline CDR1 LNHDA, CDR2 SQIVND (reference sequence). Overall study findings and caveats: In a largely white British group with more females than males, clonal diversity was possibly underestimated.

Produced via immunoSEQ multiplex PCR; TCRdb's table is partial and in-frame only. The repertoire has 150,000 to 200,000 clones, 70% to 90% of them found once; the top ten carry roughly 4.3%. The chain is built from TRBV19 and TRBJ2-7; D might be TRBD1 (6 bases). The sequencing here drew on peripheral blood, taken 28 days after the second dose of the MenACWY control vaccine. The TCR originated in an adult who received the MenACWY meningococcal vaccine as a control. CDR3 DNA sequence: TGTGCCAGTAGTATTTTCTTTCCCGGGGACACATACTACGAGCAGTACTTC. It translates to CASSIFFPGDTYYEQYF.